Shown below are 23 T cell receptor beta chains from a single sample sequenced in a study of blood T cells in healthy people across ages. It was with a sample-barcoded 5' primer and a J-beta primer mix that a second PCR of roughly 6 to 12 cycles was run. From the 5' RACE reads, TCRdb called clonotypes with MiXCR, one entry per CDR3 protein. The table lists fewer than 700,000 distinct CDR3 sequences, about 43% of them singletons. The sample taken for sequencing was blood. These receptors were taken from a man aged 80 or over in good health.

The V call is TRBV29-1, the J call TRBJ2-5, with 7 nucleotides matching TRBD2. The V and J ends lost 6 bases and 11 bases, in that order; junction bases with no gene match: 12. Germline loops: CDR1 SQVTM, CDR2 ANQGSEA. This CDR3 has 12 amino acids. CDR3 amino acids: CSVDDAGDEQYF. The CDR3, as DNA: TGCAGCGTCGATGATGCGGGGGATGAGCAGTACTTC.

This clonotype came up a few times. CDR3 DNA: TGTGCCAGCAGTGAGCAGGGGAGGGGGCCCGAGACCCAGTACTTC. Its translation is CASSEQGRGPETQYF. This rearrangement joins TRBV25-1 to TRBJ2-5; either TRBD1 or TRBD2 may fit D (7 bases each). The V gene lost 3 bases and the J gene lost 5 bases, with 16 bases spanning the gap. Germline CDR1 and CDR2: MGHDK and SYGVNS. The CDR3 covers 15 residues.

This clonotype was seen a handful of times. The junction and the germline gene differ at one end; a read error may be behind it. The chain couples TRBV7-2 to TRBJ1-6, with 9 bases aligning to TRBD1. This CDR3 contains 14 residues. Germline values: CDR1 SGHTA, CDR2 FQGNSA. CDR3 in DNA: TGTGCCAGCAGACCCGGGACAGGGCTTTCACCCCCCCACTTT. Protein: CASRPGTGLSPPHF.

This clonotype was found a few times. The gene calls are TRBV6-2 or TRBV6-3 and TRBJ2-1; TRBD2 matches 10 bases. The CDR3 sequence is 13 residues long. V gave up 5 bases and J gave up 8 bases; unmatched junction bases: 3. In germline, CDR1 is MNHEY, CDR2 SVGEGT. Written as DNA, the CDR3 is TGTGCCAGCAGTGTGCTAGCGGGAGATGAGCAGTTCTTC. It specifies CASSVLAGDEQFF.

With respect to this clonotype: An end of the junction differs from the germline gene, which may be a read error. The chain links TRBV9 to TRBJ2-1; 11 bases match TRBD2. The germline gives CDR1 SGDLS, CDR2 YYNGEE. The CDR3 extends over 17 amino acids. Here the CDR3 DNA reads TGTGCCAGCAGCGTAGCTGCGACTAGCGGGATGATCAATGAGCGGTACTTC. Protein sequence: CASSVAATSGMINERYF.

This clonotype was counted many times. An end of the junction does not agree with germline; a read error may underlie this. V and J are TRBV5-1 and TRBJ2-7, with D possibly matching TRBD1 (5 bases). CDR1 and CDR2 from the germline V gene are SGHRS and YFSETQ. The CDR3 contains 14 residues. The CDR3 loop reads CASSLGQGVYEQYF. For the CDR3, the DNA is TGTGCCAGCAGCCTGGGGCAGGGCGTATACGAGCAGTACTTC.

The chain is built from TRBV20-1 and TRBJ2-5, with 10 bases that match TRBD2. The CDR3 runs to 17 residues. Germline trimming cut 3 bases from V and 2 bases from J; bases unmatched to any gene: 12. The V gene's germline CDR1 is DFQATT and CDR2 SNEGSKA (reference sequence). As DNA, the CDR3 is TGCAGTGCTAGCGTCCAGCGGGGGGGCGACACACAAGAGACCCAGTACTTC. It encodes CSASVQRGGDTQETQYF.

This clonotype appeared a few times. The V gene is TRBV20-1, the J gene TRBJ1-6, with TRBD1 identical over 7 bases. The germline gives CDR1 DFQATT, CDR2 SNEGSKA (reference sequence). This CDR3 is built from 15 residues. With 5 bases clipped from V and 6 bases from J, the junction kept 10 bases outside the gene matches. CDR3 loop: CSADLTQGFNSPLHF. The CDR3 nucleotides are TGCAGTGCTGATCTGACACAGGGGTTTAATTCACCCCTCCACTTT.

In this sample, this clonotype turned up a few times. The rearrangement links TRBV7-9 to TRBJ1-6; TRBD1 is a possible D gene (5 bases). V was trimmed by 3 bases and J by 5 bases, leaving 5 bases between them. The CDR3 runs to 13 residues. Germline loops: CDR1 SEHNR, CDR2 FQNEAQ (reference sequence). The DNA of the CDR3 is TGTGCCAGCAGCTTGGACAATAATTCACCCCTCCACTTT. Its translation: CASSLDNNSPLHF.

The chain recombines TRBV20-1 with TRBJ2-6; 8 bases fit TRBD2. With 3 bases clipped from V and 0 bases from J, the junction kept 10 bases outside the gene matches. The germline gives CDR1 DFQATT, CDR2 SNEGSKA (reference sequence). The CDR3 has 18 amino acids. The CDR3 DNA is TGCAGTGCTAGCCAGGGCGGGGGGTCCCTCTCTGGGGCCAACGTCCTGACTTTC. It encodes CSASQGGGSLSGANVLTF.

This clonotype was seen more than once but under ten times. V gene TRBV3-1 combines with J gene TRBJ2-5; D may be TRBD1 (6 bases). Judging by the DNA end, TRBJ2-7 fits better; the J call may be wrong. This CDR3 contains 15 residues. Germline assignment: CDR1 LGHDT and CDR2 YNNKEL (reference sequence). The CDR3 sequence: CASSQVRTVHYEQYF. CDR3 nucleotide sequence: TGTGCCAGCAGCCAAGTGAGGACAGTGCACTACGAGCAGTACTTC.

The chain couples TRBV11-2 to TRBJ1-1, with a weak D call TRBD1 (6 bases). CDR3 length equals 15 residues. The V end was cut by 1 base, the J end by 5 bases, with 14 bases between. CDR1 SGHAT and CDR2 FQNNGV come from the germline V gene. CDR3 nucleotide sequence: TGTGCCAGCAGCTTAGGGAGGGGGGTTTGGACTGAAGCTTTCTTT. This encodes CASSLGRGVWTEAFF.

The rearrangement joins TRBV7-2 to TRBJ2-3; tentatively, D is TRBD2 (6 bases). Trimming left V 3 bases short and J 6 bases short, with 13 bases between. The CDR3 runs 14 residues. CDR1 and CDR2 (germline): SGHTA, FQGNSA. The DNA for the CDR3 is TGTGCCAGCAGCTTGCGGGGTTCTAAGGATACGCAGTATTTT. This translates into CASSLRGSKDTQYF. Looking up the rest from reference TRBV7-2 and TRBJ2-3 gives the full variable domain: GAGVSQSPSNKVTEKGKDVELRCDPISGHTALYWYRQSLGQGLEFLIYFQGNSAPDKSGLPSDRFSAERTGGSVSTLTIQRTQQEDSAVYLCASSLRGSKDTQYFGPGTRLTVL.

In its sample, this clonotype was seen a few times. The chain is built from TRBV5-1 and TRBJ2-3, with D possibly being TRBD1 (7 bases). CDR1 and CDR2 (germline): SGHRS, YFSETQ. V lost 6 bases to trimming and J lost 3 bases, with 17 bases between them. This CDR3 comprises 15 residues. CDR3 coding DNA: TGCGCCAGCAACCTCCAGGGGGGCCCTACAGATACGCAGTATTTT. Translation gives CASNLQGGPTDTQYF.

The rearrangement uses TRBV30 and TRBJ2-5, with 10 bases aligning to TRBD1. Germline CDR1 GTSNPN, CDR2 SVGIG (reference sequence). J gave up 4 bases and V 4 bases, and 3 bases lay outside the gene matches. CDR3 size: 13 residues. The CDR3 sequence: CAWTRDRGETQYF. CDR3 nucleotides: TGTGCCTGGACTAGGGACAGGGGAGAGACCCAGTACTTC.

There are many counts of this clonotype. A read error is possible here, since a much larger clone lies one base away. The genes are TRBV6-2 or TRBV6-3 and TRBJ2-5; the match to TRBD1 covers 10 bases. V was pared by 6 bases and J by 11 bases, with 12 bases of the junction left unmatched. The germline CDR1 and CDR2 sequences are MNHEY and SVGEGT. This CDR3 has 14 residues. The DNA for the CDR3 is TGTGCCAGCAGACGGACAGGGGGAGAAAATGAGCAGTACTTC. Translated, it gives CASRRTGGENEQYF.

The gene calls are TRBV20-1 and TRBJ1-1; unclear D gene. The germline CDR1 and CDR2 sequences are DFQATT and SNEGSKA (reference sequence). There are 13 residues in the CDR3. Trimming cost V 4 bases and J 11 bases, with 20 bases left between them. The CDR3 bases are TGCAGTGCTAATCAAGGTGTTGAAGAGATCGCTTTCTTT. Translation gives CSANQGVEEIAFF.

The chain uses TRBV11-2 and TRBJ2-5, with D perhaps TRBD1 (6 bases). The germline V and J ends were trimmed by 7 bases and 4 bases, with 13 bases remaining between them. The CDR3 spans 13 residues. Looked up from germline, CDR1 is SGHAT and CDR2 is FQNNGV. The CDR3, as DNA: TGTGCCAGCACCCCATTCAGGGGAGAGACCCAGTACTTC. It yields the protein CASTPFRGETQYF.

CDR3 residues: CSATPTSGRAIEQYF. The CDR3 DNA follows: TGCAGTGCTACCCCCACTAGCGGGAGGGCCATTGAGCAGTACTTC. The chain has TRBV20-1 and TRBJ2-7; 13 bases align to TRBD2. V lost 4 bases and J lost 7; bases outside the gene matches: 10. CDR3 length equals 15 residues. The V gene's germline CDR1 is DFQATT and CDR2 SNEGSKA (reference sequence).

This clonotype was seen a handful of times. The chain links TRBV4-2 to TRBJ1-2; maybe TRBD1 (5 bases). V gave up 0 bases and J gave up 0 bases, with 8 bases separating them. This CDR3 contains 15 residues. The germline V gene has CDR1 LGHNA and CDR2 YNFKEQ. This chain's CDR3 is CASSQDSRANYGYTF. The DNA for the CDR3 is TGTGCCAGCAGCCAAGATAGCAGGGCTAACTATGGCTACACCTTC.

A remark on this clonotype: The CDR3 does not end in the conserved phenylalanine or tryptophan, so this is likely a read error. V usage is TRBV5-5 and J usage is TRBJ2-5; 8 bases align to TRBD1. The J call is uncertain, as TRBJ2-7 better fits the DNA end. The CDR3 length is 14 residues. Germline V gene lookup returns CDR1 SGHKS and CDR2 YYEKEE (reference sequence). CDR3 sequence: CASSVQTGGYEQYL. The CDR3 nucleotides are TGTGCCAGCAGCGTACAAACAGGGGGCTACGAGCAGTACCTC.

The chain uses TRBV4-3 and TRBJ2-5; D unresolved. V lost 3 bases and J 4 bases, leaving 12 bases between the germline ends. CDR1 LGHNA and CDR2 YSLEER come from the germline V gene. The CDR3 spans 14 residues. The CDR3 DNA is TGCGCCAGCAGCCAGACACCACAATCAGAGACCCAGTACTTC. Amino acids: CASSQTPQSETQYF.

This clonotype has a handful of counts. In DNA, the CDR3 is TGTGCCAGCAGTTTATTGGGGCCGGATGAGCAGTTCTTC. This encodes CASSLLGPDEQFF. This chain links TRBV12-3 or TRBV12-4 with TRBJ2-1, with TRBD1 as a possible D gene (5 bases). The length of the CDR3 is 13 residues. Trimming cost V 2 bases and J 8 bases, with 10 bases left between them.